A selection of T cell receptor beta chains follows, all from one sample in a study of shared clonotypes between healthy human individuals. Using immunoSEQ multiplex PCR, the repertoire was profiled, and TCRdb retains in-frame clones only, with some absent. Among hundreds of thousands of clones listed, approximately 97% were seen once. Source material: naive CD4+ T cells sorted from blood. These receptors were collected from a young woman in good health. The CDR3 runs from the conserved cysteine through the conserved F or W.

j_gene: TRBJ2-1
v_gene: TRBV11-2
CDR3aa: CASSPDRPPIYNEQFF

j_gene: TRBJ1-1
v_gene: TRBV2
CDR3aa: CASSLVSLNTEAFF

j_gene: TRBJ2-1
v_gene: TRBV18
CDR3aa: CASSHGSSYNEQFF

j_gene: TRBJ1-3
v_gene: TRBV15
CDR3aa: CATSRGVGAVAIYF

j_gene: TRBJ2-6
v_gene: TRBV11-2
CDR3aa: CASSFPSGANVLTF

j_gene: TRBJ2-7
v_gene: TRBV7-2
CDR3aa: CASSLATGSDYGQYF

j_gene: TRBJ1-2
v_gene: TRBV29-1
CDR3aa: CSTRTDRGYTF

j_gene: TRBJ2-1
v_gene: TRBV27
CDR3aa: CASSRTSGTYNEQFF

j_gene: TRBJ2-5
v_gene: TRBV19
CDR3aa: CASSNRQETQYF

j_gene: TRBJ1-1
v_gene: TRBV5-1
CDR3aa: CASSSEGQGQAFF

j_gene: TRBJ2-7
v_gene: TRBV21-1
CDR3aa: CASRTMPQGPHYEQYF

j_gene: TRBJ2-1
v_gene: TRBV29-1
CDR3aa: CSVAFLDSYYNEQFF

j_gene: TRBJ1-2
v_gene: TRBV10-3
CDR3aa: CAMRLGGDGGYTF

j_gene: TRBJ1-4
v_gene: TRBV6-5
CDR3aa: CASSYSQGNEKLFF

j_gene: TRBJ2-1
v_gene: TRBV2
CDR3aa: CASNLGLAGSRGAEQFF

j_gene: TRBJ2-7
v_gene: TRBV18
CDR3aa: CASSPGSGSYEQYF

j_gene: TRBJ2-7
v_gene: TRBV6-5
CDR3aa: CASSYEDSYEQYF

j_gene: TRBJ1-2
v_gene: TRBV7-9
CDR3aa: CASSPDLLQVGYTF

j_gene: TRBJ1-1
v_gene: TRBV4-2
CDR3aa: CASSQADRDRTLNTEAFF

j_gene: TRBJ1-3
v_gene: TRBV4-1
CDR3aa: CASSQDGRRNAIYF